One and the same sample provided the 21 T cell receptor beta chains below, sequenced in a study of tumor-infiltrating lymphocytes in localized non-small cell lung cancer. Here immunoSEQ multiplex PCR was the method, and the copy in TCRdb shows in-frame clones only, minus some. The sample consists of 7,000 to 9,500 clones, 77% of them appearing once. The sequencing sample was made of lung tumor tissue. The receptors were gathered from a human donor with non-small cell lung cancer.

Of note for this clone: One end of the junction is discordant with germline, which a read error may explain. V gene TRBV7-9 combines with J gene TRBJ2-6; D unresolved. Germline V gives CDR1 SEHNR, CDR2 FQNEAQ (reference sequence). This CDR3 spans 14 amino acids. CDR3: CASSLTGGANVLTF. The CDR3, as DNA: TGTGCAAGCAGCTTAACGGGCGGGGCCAACGTCCTGACTTTC.

The sample holds one count of this clone. V usage is TRBV5-8 and J usage is TRBJ2-5; D remains unclear. This CDR3 spans 13 amino acids. The germline CDR1 and CDR2 sequences are SGHTS and YDEGEE. The V end was cut by 4 bases, the J end by 4 bases, with 11 bases between. The CDR3 is CASSPRTGETQYF. In DNA form, the CDR3 reads TGTGCCAGCAGCCCTCGGACCGGAGAGACCCAGTACTTC. Using reference TRBV5-8 and TRBJ2-5 for the parts outside the CDR3, the full variable domain is EAGVTQSPTHLIKTRGQQATLRCSPISGHTSVYWYQQALGLGLQFLLWYDEGEERNRGNFPPRFSGRQFPNYSSELNVNALELEDSALYLCASSPRTGETQYFGPGTRLLVL.

The CDR3 spells CASRLGGDSYEQYF. Written as DNA, the CDR3 is TGCGCCAGCAGGCTTGGAGGGGACTCCTACGAGCAGTACTTC. The gene calls are TRBV5-1 and TRBJ2-7, with a possible D match to TRBD2 (6 bases). This CDR3 has 14 amino acids. Trimming stripped 5 bases from V and 0 bases from J, with 12 bases between. CDR1 and CDR2 from the germline V gene are SGHRS and YFSETQ. Drawing the rest from reference TRBV5-1 and TRBJ2-7, the complete variable domain is KAGVTQTPRYLIKTRGQQVTLSCSPISGHRSVSWYQQTPGQGLQFLFEYFSETQRNKGNFPGRFSGRQFSNSRSEMNVSTLELGDSALYLCASRLGGDSYEQYFGPGTRLTVT.

J is TRBJ2-4 and V is TRBV5-4; a possible D gene is TRBD2 (6 bases). Trimming pared 1 base from V and 4 bases from J, leaving 9 bases between. Germline assignment: CDR1 SGHNT and CDR2 YYREEE (reference sequence). The CDR3 contains 14 residues. The CDR3 nucleotides are TGTGCCAGCAGCTTGTTCAGCGGGAAAAACATTCAGTACTTC. Translated: CASSLFSGKNIQYF.

On this clone: The sample holds other DNA sequences that translate to the same CDR3. V and J are TRBV7-2 and TRBJ1-2, with D perhaps matching TRBD1 (5 bases). The V gene's germline CDR1 is SGHTA and CDR2 FQGNSA. Trimming removed 0 bases at V and 8 bases at J, with 10 bases between. This CDR3 is built from 13 residues. DNA of the CDR3: TGTGCCAGCAGCTTAGCTCTTAGGGGAGGCTACACCTTC. Amino acids: CASSLALRGGYTF.

V and J are TRBV28 and TRBJ2-7; D remains ambiguous. Germline V gene data show CDR1 as MDHEN and CDR2 as SYDVKM. The CDR3 contains 12 residues. V was cut by 7 bases and J by 4 bases, with 11 bases left in between. The CDR3 loop reads CASNSRRYEQYF. As DNA, the CDR3 is TGTGCCAGCAACTCCAGAAGATACGAGCAGTACTTC.

In DNA, the CDR3 is TGTGCCAGCAGCCCCCTCGCGTCCACCCCCCATGAGCAGTTCTTC. It is translated as CASSPLASTPHEQFF. V gene TRBV7-9 combines with J gene TRBJ2-1; no firm D call. Germline-derived CDR1 and CDR2 are SEHNR and FQNEAQ (reference sequence). The V gene lost 5 bases and the J gene lost 8 bases, with 19 bases spanning the gap. The CDR3 spans 15 residues.

The CDR3 DNA reads TGCAGCGTTGGCGGCGGACCGAACACTGAAGCTTTCTTT. Translation: CSVGGGPNTEAFF. The chain combines TRBV29-1 with TRBJ1-1; D is undetermined. The ends were cut back, 4 bases at V and 1 base at J, with 10 bases in the middle. This CDR3 is built from 13 residues. CDR1 is SQVTM, CDR2 ANQGSEA, per germline.

The J gene is TRBJ1-2, the V gene TRBV19, with 7 bases identical to TRBD1. V was clipped by 5 bases and J by 5 bases; unmatched bases: 11. CDR1 and CDR2 (germline): LNHDA, SQIVND (reference sequence). CDR3 size: 15 residues. The CDR3 sequence is CASSLQGGAGYGYTF. Here the CDR3 DNA reads TGTGCCAGTAGTCTCCAAGGGGGCGCAGGGTATGGCTACACCTTC.

The rearrangement joins TRBV2 to TRBJ1-1; D unresolved. Germline CDR1 SNHLY, CDR2 FYNNEI. Trimming left V 8 bases short and J 0 bases short, with 10 bases between. The CDR3 contains 13 residues. CDR3: CASADDVNTEAFF. In DNA, the CDR3 is TGTGCCAGCGCCGACGACGTGAACACTGAAGCTTTCTTT.

The chain recombines TRBV9 with TRBJ2-5, with 9 nucleotides matching TRBD1. Trimming at V came to 0 bases and at J to 6 bases, leaving 3 bases not matched to a gene. Germline V CDR1 and CDR2: SGDLS, YYNGEE. There are 14 residues in the CDR3. CDR3 sequence: CASSVDGTGKTQYF. The CDR3 DNA reads as TGTGCCAGCAGCGTAGATGGGACAGGGAAGACCCAGTACTTC.

This chain joins TRBV28 and TRBJ1-5, with D uncertain. CDR3 length equals 12 residues. The germline V and J ends were trimmed by 4 bases and 3 bases, with 4 bases remaining between them. Germline lookup yields CDR1 MDHEN and CDR2 SYDVKM. CDR3 sequence: CASSSPNQPQHF. DNA for the CDR3: TGTGCCAGCAGTTCCCCCAATCAGCCCCAGCATTTT.

In nucleotides, the CDR3 is TGTGCCAGCACGGGTCGGGCAGCCGATCAGACCGAGCAGTACTTC. This translates into CASTGRAADQTEQYF. This rearrangement joins TRBV2 to TRBJ2-7; the D is unclear. The CDR3 extends over 15 amino acids. Trimming removed 7 bases from V and 6 bases from J, with 22 bases in between. The germline V gene encodes CDR1 SNHLY and CDR2 FYNNEI. Drawing the rest from reference TRBV2 and TRBJ2-7, the complete variable domain is EPEVTQTPSHQVTQMGQEVILRCVPISNHLYFYWYRQILGQKVEFLVSFYNNEISEKSEIFDDQFSVERPDGSNFTLKIRSTKLEDSAMYFCASTGRAADQTEQYFGPGTRLTVT.

This rearrangement joins TRBV28 to TRBJ2-7; D is ambiguous. CDR1 MDHEN and CDR2 SYDVKM come from the germline V gene. This CDR3 spans 12 amino acids. Trimming removed 2 bases from V and 2 bases from J, with 4 bases in between. The chain's CDR3 is CASSLGTYEQYF. CDR3 DNA sequence: TGTGCCAGCAGTTTAGGGACCTACGAGCAGTACTTC.

The chain uses TRBV6-4 and TRBJ2-2, with 7 positions matching TRBD2. CDR3 length equals 15 residues. Germline lookup yields CDR1 MRHNA and CDR2 SNTAGT. V shed 8 bases, J shed 3 bases, and the junction held 9 bases outside the gene matches. The CDR3 sequence is CASSPAGGDTGELFF. The CDR3 nucleotides are TGTGCCAGCTCCCCGGCTGGGGGGGACACCGGGGAGCTGTTTTTT.

J is TRBJ1-2 and V is TRBV5-1, with 8 bases aligning to TRBD1. After removal of 1 base from V and 7 bases from J, the junction contained 6 bases not matched to a gene. Germline CDR1 and CDR2: SGHRS and YFSETQ. The CDR3 length is 14 residues. CDR3: CASSLFGQGGGYTF. CDR3 in DNA: TGCGCCAGCAGCTTGTTTGGACAGGGCGGTGGCTACACCTTC. Using reference TRBV5-1 and TRBJ1-2 for the parts outside the CDR3, the full variable domain is KAGVTQTPRYLIKTRGQQVTLSCSPISGHRSVSWYQQTPGQGLQFLFEYFSETQRNKGNFPGRFSGRQFSNSRSEMNVSTLELGDSALYLCASSLFGQGGGYTFGSGTRLTVV.

CDR3 residues: CAWSVSFGELTDTQYF. The CDR3 bases are TGTGCCTGGAGTGTAAGTTTCGGCGAGCTGACAGATACGCAGTATTTT. This chain links TRBV30 with TRBJ2-3; the D is unclear. The V end lost 0 bases, the J end lost 3 bases, and 16 bases lay between the germline ends. The germline V gene encodes CDR1 GTSNPN and CDR2 SVGIG (reference sequence). The CDR3 is 16 residues long.

This chain connects TRBV27 to TRBJ1-2; TRBD1 is a possible D gene (6 bases). V lost 6 bases to trimming and J lost 3 bases, with 14 bases between them. CDR3 size: 14 residues. Per the germline V gene, CDR1 is MNHEY and CDR2 is SMNVEV (reference sequence). The CDR3 sequence is CASRLTGKDYGYTF. The CDR3 coding sequence is TGTGCCAGCAGACTGACAGGAAAGGACTATGGCTACACCTTC.

This clone turned up a few times. The V call is TRBV12-5, the J call TRBJ2-1; D unclear. The germline V and J ends were trimmed by 6 bases and 9 bases, with 21 bases remaining between them. This CDR3 is 15 amino acids long. Germline V gene lookup returns CDR1 LGHNT and CDR2 FRNRAP. Here the CDR3 reads CASGLEGLAASEQFF. In DNA form, the CDR3 reads TGTGCTAGTGGCCTCGAAGGGCTGGCGGCATCTGAGCAGTTCTTC.

CDR3: CASSSPTGDGYTF. CDR3 DNA sequence: TGTGCCAGCAGTTCCCCGACAGGGGACGGCTACACCTTC. The chain employs TRBV6-5 and TRBJ1-2, with TRBD1 matching 8 bases. The germline V gene has CDR1 MNHEY and CDR2 SVGAGI. The CDR3 contains 13 residues. Trimming cost V 4 bases and J 8 bases; bases outside gene matches: 6.

The gene calls are TRBV5-1 and TRBJ2-6; D is unclear. This CDR3 comprises 15 residues. The germline V and J ends were trimmed by 3 bases and 0 bases, with 7 bases remaining between them. CDR1 is SGHRS and CDR2 is YFSETQ in the germline V gene. The CDR3 sequence: CASSSSVSGANVLTF. CDR3 DNA: TGCGCCAGCAGCTCCAGTGTCTCTGGGGCCAACGTCCTGACTTTC. Full variable domain (missing parts from reference TRBV5-1 and TRBJ2-6): KAGVTQTPRYLIKTRGQQVTLSCSPISGHRSVSWYQQTPGQGLQFLFEYFSETQRNKGNFPGRFSGRQFSNSRSEMNVSTLELGDSALYLCASSSSVSGANVLTFGAGSRLTVL.